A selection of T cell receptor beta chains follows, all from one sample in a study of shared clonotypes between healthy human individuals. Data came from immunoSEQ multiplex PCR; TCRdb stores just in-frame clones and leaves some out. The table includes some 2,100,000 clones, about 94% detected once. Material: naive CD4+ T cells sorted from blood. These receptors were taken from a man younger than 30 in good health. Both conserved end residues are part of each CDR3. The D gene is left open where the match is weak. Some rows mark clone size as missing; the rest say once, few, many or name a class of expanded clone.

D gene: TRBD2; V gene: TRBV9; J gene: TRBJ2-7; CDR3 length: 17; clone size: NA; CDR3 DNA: TGTGCCAGCAGCGTAGGGGTTAGCGGGGGGATCTTCGACGAGCAGTACTTC; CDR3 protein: CASSVGVSGGIFDEQYF
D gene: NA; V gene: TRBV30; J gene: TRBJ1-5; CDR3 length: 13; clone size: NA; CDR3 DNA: TGTGCCTGGACGCAGGGATTTGATCAGCCCCAGCATTTT; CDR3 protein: CAWTQGFDQPQHF
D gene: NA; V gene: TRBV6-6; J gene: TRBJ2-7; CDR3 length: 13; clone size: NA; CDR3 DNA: TGTGCCAGCAGTTACAGTGCTCCCTACGAGCAGTACTTC; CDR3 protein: CASSYSAPYEQYF
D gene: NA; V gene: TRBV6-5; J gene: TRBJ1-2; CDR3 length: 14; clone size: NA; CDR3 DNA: TGTGCCAGCAGTTCGGACCCCCTGATCTATGGCTACACCTTC; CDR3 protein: CASSSDPLIYGYTF
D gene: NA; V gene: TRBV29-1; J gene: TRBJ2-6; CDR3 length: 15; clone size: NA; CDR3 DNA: TGCAGCGTTGTTACGCCGGGCTCTGGGGCCAACGTCCTGACTTTC; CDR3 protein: CSVVTPGSGANVLTF
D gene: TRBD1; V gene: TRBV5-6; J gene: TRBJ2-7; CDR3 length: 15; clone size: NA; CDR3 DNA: TGTGCCAGCAGCTTGGTGGGACAGGCGACCTACGAGCAGTACTTC; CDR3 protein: CASSLVGQATYEQYF
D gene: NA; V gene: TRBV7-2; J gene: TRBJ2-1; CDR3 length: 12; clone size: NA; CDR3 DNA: TGTGCCAGCAGCTTCGGTATGAATGAGCAGTTCTTC; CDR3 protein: CASSFGMNEQFF
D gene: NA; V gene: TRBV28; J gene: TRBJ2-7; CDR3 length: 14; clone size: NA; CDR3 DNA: TGTGCCAGCAGCCCAGCAGGGGGGGCCTACGAGCAGTACTTC; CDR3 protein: CASSPAGGAYEQYF
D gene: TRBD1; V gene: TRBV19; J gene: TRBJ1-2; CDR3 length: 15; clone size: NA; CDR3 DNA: TGTGCCAGTAGCCTCACAGGACAGGGGAACTATGGCTACACCTTC; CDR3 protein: CASSLTGQGNYGYTF
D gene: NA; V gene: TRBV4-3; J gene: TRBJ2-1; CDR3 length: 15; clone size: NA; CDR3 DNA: TGCGCCAGCAGCCAAGAGGGTAGCTCCTACAATGAGCAGTTCTTC; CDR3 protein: CASSQEGSSYNEQFF
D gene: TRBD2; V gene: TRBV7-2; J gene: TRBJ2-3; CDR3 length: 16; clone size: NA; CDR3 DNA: TGTGCCAGCAGCGCTCGACTAGCGGGTGGCACAGATACGCAGTATTTT; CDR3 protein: CASSARLAGGTDTQYF
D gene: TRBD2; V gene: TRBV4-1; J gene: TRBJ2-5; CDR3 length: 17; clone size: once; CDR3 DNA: TGCGCCAGCAGCCCCCGGGCAGCGGGAGCAGTCGGAGAGACCCAGTACTTC; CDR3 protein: CASSPRAAGAVGETQYF
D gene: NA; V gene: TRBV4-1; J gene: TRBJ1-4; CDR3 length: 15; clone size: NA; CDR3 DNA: TGCGCCAGCAGCCAAGATAGAGTTAGTGAGCGCCAACTGTTTTTT; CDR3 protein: CASSQDRVSERQLFF
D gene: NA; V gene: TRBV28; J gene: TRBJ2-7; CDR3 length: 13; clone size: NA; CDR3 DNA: TGTGCCAGCAGCCTCCAGAGCTCCTACGAGCAGTACTTC; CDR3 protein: CASSLQSSYEQYF
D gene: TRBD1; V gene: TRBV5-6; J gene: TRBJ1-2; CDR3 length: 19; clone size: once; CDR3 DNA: TGTGCCAGCAGCTTTAAGGTGGGACAGGGTACCTTAGCTAACTATGGCTACACCTTC; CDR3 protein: CASSFKVGQGTLANYGYTF
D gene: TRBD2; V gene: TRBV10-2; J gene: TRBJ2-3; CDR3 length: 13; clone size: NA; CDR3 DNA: TGCGCCAGCCTAGCGGGAGATTCAGATACGCAGTATTTT; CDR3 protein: CASLAGDSDTQYF
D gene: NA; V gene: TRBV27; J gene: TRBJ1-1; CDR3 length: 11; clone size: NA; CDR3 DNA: TGTGCCAGCAGCCACCATGGGGAAGCTTTCTTT; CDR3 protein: CASSHHGEAFF
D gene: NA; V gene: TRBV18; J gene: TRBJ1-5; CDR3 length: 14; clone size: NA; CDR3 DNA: TGTGCCAGCTCACCGGACGGAATCAATCAGCCCCAGCATTTT; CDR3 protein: CASSPDGINQPQHF
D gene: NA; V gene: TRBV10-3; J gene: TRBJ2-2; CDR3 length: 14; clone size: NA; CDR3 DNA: TGTGCCATCAGTGAATCCGAAGGCACCGGGGAGCTGTTTTTT; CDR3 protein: CAISESEGTGELFF
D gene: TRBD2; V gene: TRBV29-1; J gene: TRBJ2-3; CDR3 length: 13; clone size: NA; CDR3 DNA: TGCAGCGTTGTTGTTGGGGCGGGAGCTACGCAGTATTTT; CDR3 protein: CSVVVGAGATQYF
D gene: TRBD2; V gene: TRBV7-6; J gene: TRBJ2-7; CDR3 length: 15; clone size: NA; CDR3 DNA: TGTGCCAGCAGCTTGGACTTGGCTAGCGGTTCCGAGCAGTACTTC; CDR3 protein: CASSLDLASGSEQYF
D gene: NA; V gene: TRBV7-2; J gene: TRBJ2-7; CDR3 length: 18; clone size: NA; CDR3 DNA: TGTGCCAGCAGCTCCCTTTACGGTACAGGGATAAGCTCCTACGAGCAGTACTTC; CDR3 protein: CASSSLYGTGISSYEQYF
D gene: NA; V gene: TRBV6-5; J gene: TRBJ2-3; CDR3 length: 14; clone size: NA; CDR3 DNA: TGTGCCAGCAGTCCGCCTAGAAAGGCGGATACGCAGTATTTT; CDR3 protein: CASSPPRKADTQYF
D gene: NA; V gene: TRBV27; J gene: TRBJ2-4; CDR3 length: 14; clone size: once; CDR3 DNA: TGTGCCAGCAGTTCCTCCCTGGGCAAAAACATTCAGTACTTC; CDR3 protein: CASSSSLGKNIQYF
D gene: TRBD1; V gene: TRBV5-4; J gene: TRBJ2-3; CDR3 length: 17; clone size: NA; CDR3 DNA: TGTGCCAGCAGCTTGGCCAGGACAGGCCTCGGCACAGATACGCAGTATTTT; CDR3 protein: CASSLARTGLGTDTQYF
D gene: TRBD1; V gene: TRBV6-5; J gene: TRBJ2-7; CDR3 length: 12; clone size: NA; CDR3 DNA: TGTGCCAGCTCTGGGACAGGGTTCGAGCAGTACTTC; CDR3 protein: CASSGTGFEQYF
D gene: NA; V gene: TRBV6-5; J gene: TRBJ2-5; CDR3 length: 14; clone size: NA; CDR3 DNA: TGTGCCAGCAGTTTCTCAGGGTCAGGGGAGACCCAGTACTTC; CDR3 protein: CASSFSGSGETQYF
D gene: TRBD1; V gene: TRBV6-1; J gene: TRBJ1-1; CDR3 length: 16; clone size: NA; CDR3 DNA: TGTGCCAGCAGTGTTCCCGGGACAGGGATTAACACTGAAGCTTTCTTT; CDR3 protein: CASSVPGTGINTEAFF
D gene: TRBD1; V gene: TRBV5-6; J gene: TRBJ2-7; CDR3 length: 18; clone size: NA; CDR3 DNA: TGTGCCAGCAGCTTGGCCAGGGAGGTGGGGACAGGGCGTTACGAGCAGTACTTC; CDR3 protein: CASSLAREVGTGRYEQYF
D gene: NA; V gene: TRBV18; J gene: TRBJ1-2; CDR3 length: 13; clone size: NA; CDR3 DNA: TGTGCCAGCTCACCACGGGAGAACTATGGCTACACCTTC; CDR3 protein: CASSPRENYGYTF
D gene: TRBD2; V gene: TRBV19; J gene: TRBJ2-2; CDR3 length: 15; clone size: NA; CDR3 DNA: TGTGCCAGTAGTATAGCTACTAGCGGGGGTGTGGAGCTGTTTTTT; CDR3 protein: CASSIATSGGVELFF
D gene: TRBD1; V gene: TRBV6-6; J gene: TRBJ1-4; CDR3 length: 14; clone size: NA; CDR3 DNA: TGTGCCAGCAGTTACAGGACAGGGCCTGAAAAACTGTTTTTT; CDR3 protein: CASSYRTGPEKLFF
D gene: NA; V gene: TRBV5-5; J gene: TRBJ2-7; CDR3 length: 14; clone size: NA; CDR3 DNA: TGTGCCAGCAGCTTAGGCGGAGCGACCTACGAGCAGTACTTC; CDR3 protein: CASSLGGATYEQYF
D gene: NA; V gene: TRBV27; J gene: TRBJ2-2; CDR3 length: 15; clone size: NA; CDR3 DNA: TGTGCCAGCAGTCCCCTGGGATCGGGCACCGGGGAGCTGTTTTTT; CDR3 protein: CASSPLGSGTGELFF
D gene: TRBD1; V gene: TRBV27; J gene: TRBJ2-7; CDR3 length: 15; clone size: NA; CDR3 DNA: TGTGCCAGCACCGCAGGACAGGGCATCCCCTACGAGCAGTACTTC; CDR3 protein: CASTAGQGIPYEQYF
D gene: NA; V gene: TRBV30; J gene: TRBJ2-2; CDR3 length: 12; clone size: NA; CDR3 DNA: TGTGCCTGGAGTCTTCCTACCGGGGAGCTGTTTTTT; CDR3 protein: CAWSLPTGELFF
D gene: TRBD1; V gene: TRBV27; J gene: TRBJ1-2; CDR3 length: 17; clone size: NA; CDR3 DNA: TGTGCCAGCAGTTTATCAGGGTTGGGACAGCTCATCTATGGCTACACCTTC; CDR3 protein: CASSLSGLGQLIYGYTF
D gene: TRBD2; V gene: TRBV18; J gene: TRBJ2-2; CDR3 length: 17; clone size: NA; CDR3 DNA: TGTGCCAGCTCACCACGGAGGCCAGCGGGAGTTGCCGGGGAGCTGTTTTTT; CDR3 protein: CASSPRRPAGVAGELFF
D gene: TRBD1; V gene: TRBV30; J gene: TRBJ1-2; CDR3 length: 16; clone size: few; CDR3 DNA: TGTGCCTGCCCGGGACAGGGGGCGCGGGGAAACTATGGCTACACCTTC; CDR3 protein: CACPGQGARGNYGYTF
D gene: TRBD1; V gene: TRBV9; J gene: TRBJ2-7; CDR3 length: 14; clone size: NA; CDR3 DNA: TGTGCCAGCAGCGTAGATGGGACAGTCTACGAGCAGTACTTC; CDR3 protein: CASSVDGTVYEQYF
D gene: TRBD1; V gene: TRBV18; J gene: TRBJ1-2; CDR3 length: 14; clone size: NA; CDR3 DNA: TGTGCCAGCTCACTCGGGACAGCTAACTATGGCTACACCTTC; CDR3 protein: CASSLGTANYGYTF
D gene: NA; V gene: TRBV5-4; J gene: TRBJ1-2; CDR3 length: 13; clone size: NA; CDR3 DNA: TGTGCCAGCAGCCCGGAGGGGGGACGAGGCTACACCTTC; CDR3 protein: CASSPEGGRGYTF
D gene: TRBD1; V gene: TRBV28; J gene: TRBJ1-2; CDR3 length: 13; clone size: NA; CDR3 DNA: TGTGCCAGCAGACCACAGGGGGCGAGTGGCTACACCTTC; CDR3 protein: CASRPQGASGYTF
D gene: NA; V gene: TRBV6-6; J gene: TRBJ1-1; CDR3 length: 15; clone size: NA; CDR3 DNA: TGTGCCAGCAGACACCCCCAGGGGACTAACACTGAAGCTTTCTTT; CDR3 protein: CASRHPQGTNTEAFF
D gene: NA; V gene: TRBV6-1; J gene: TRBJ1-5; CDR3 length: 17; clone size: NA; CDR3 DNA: TGTGCCAGCAGTGCCGAGGGTACAGTTTATAGCAATCAGCCCCAGCATTTT; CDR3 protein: CASSAEGTVYSNQPQHF